A single sample is the source of the 2 T cell receptor beta chains below, sequenced in a study of T-cell reconstitution after alpha-beta-depleted transplantation in children. Preparing the TCRbeta library involved the use of unique molecular identifiers. TCRdb independently ran MiXCR on the PCR reads; one entry per CDR3 protein. Of around 270,000 distinct CDR3 sequences in the sample, around a tenth were seen once. The sequences come from PBMCs, collected before TCRalphabeta/CD19-depleted stem cell transplant. The receptors come from a boy younger than two with acute myeloid leukemia, due to receive a stem cell transplant.

The chain uses TRBV14 and TRBJ2-5; D not certain. The germline gives CDR1 SGHDN, CDR2 FVKESK. The ends were cut back, 1 base at V and 5 bases at J, with 8 bases in the middle. The CDR3 covers 13 residues. The CDR3 coding sequence is TGTGCCAGCAGCCAAGGCCCTCGGGAGACCCAGTACTTC. Its protein is CASSQGPRETQYF.

This clonotype was counted many times. J is TRBJ2-3 and V is TRBV25-1; D unresolved. V lost 2 bases and J lost 1, with 10 bases in between. The CDR3 has 15 amino acids. Germline loops: CDR1 MGHDK, CDR2 SYGVNS. The DNA of the CDR3 is TGTGCCAGCAGTGAAGCGGTATTGGGCACAGATACGCAGTATTTT. Protein product: CASSEAVLGTDTQYF.